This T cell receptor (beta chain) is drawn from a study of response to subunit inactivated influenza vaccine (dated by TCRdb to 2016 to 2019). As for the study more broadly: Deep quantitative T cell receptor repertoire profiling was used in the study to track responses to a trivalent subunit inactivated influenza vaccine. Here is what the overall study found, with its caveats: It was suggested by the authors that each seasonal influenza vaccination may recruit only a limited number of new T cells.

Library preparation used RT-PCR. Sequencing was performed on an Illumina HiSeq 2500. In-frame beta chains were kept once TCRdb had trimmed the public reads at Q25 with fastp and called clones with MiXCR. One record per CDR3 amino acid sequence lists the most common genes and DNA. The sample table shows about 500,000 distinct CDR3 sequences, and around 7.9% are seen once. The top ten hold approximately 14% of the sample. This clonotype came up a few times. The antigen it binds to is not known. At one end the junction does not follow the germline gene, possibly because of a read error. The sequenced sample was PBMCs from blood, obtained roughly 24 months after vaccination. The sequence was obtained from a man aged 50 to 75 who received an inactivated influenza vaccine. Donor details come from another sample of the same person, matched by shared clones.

At the DNA level, the sequence is TGTGCTAGCAGCCGAGTTTCGGGGGTGGAGACCCAGTACTTC. Translated, this gives CASSRVSGVETQYF. The V and J genes are TRBV7-7 and TRBJ2-5; the D gene is possibly TRBD2, with 6 bases matching. Spanning cysteine to phenylalanine, the CDR3 consists of 14 amino acids. The CDR3 DNA has 42 bases and is translated from base 1. Taken from the germline V gene (reference sequence), the CDR1 and CDR2 loops are SSHAT and FNYEAQ.